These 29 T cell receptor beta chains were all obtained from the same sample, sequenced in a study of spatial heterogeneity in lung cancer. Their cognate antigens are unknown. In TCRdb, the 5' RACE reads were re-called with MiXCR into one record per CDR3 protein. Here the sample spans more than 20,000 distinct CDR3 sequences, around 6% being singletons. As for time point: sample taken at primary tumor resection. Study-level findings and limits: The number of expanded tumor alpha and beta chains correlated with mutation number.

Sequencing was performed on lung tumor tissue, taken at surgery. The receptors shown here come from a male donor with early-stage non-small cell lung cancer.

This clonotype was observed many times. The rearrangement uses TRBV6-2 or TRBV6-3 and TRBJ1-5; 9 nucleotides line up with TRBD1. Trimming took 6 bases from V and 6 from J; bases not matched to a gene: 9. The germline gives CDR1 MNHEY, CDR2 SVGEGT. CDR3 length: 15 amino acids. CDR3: CASRNTGTGRQPQHF. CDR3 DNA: TGTGCCAGCAGGAATACCGGGACAGGGCGTCAGCCCCAGCATTTT.

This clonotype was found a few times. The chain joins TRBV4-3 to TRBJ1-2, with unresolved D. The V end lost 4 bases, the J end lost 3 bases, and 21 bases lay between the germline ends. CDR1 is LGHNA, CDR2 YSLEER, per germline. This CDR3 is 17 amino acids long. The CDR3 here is CASSPPWVTQRDYGYTF. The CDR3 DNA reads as TGCGCCAGCAGCCCCCCATGGGTTACCCAGCGGGACTATGGCTACACCTTC.

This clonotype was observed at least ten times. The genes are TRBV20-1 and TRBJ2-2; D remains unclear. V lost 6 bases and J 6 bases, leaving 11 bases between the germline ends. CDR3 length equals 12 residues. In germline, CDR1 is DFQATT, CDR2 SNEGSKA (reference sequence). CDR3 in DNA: TGCAGTGCCGACTCAGGTTCCGGGGAGCTGTTTTTT. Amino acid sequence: CSADSGSGELFF.

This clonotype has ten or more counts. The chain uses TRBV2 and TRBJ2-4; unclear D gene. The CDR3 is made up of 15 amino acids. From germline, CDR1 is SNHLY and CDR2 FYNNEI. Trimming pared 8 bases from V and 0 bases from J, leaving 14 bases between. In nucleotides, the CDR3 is TGTGCCAGCCGCTCCGAGTCAGGAGCCAAAAACATTCAGTACTTC. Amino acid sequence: CASRSESGAKNIQYF.

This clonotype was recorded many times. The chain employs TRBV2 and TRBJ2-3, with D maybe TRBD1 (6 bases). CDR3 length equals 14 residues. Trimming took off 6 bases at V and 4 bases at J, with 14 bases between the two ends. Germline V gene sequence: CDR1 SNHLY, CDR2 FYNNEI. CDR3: CASRDRTGPDTQYF. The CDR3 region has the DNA TGTGCCAGCAGGGACAGAACGGGACCAGATACGCAGTATTTT.

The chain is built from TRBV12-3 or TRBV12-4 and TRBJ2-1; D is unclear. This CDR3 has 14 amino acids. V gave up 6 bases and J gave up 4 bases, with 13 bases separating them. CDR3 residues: CASREDGEYNEQFF. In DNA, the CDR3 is TGTGCCAGCAGGGAAGACGGCGAGTACAATGAGCAGTTCTTC.

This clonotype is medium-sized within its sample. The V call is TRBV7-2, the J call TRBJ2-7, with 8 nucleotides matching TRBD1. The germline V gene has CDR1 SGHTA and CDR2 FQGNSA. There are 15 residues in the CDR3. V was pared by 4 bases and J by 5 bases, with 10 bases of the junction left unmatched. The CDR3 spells CASSSRTGKLNEQYF. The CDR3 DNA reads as TGTGCCAGCAGCTCTCGGACAGGGAAATTGAACGAGCAGTACTTC.

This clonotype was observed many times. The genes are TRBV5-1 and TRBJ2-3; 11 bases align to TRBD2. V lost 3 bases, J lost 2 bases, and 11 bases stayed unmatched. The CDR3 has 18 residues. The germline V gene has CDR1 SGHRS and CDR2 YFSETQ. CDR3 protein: CASSSTGTSGALTDTQYF. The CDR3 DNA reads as TGCGCCAGCAGCTCAACCGGGACTAGCGGAGCACTCACAGATACGCAGTATTTT. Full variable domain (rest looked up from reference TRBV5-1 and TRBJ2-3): KAGVTQTPRYLIKTRGQQVTLSCSPISGHRSVSWYQQTPGQGLQFLFEYFSETQRNKGNFPGRFSGRQFSNSRSEMNVSTLELGDSALYLCASSSTGTSGALTDTQYFGPGTRLTVL.

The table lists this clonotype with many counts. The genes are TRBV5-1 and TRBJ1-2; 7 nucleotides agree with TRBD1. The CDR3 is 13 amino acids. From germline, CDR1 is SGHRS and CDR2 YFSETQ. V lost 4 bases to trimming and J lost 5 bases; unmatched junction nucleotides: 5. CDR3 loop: CASSRTGQYGYTF. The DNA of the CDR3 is TGCGCCAGCAGCCGGACAGGCCAGTATGGCTACACCTTC.

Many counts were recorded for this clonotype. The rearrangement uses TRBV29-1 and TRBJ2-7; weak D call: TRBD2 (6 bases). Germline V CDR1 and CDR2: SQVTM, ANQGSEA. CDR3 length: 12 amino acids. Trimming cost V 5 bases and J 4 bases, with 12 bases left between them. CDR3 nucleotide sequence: TGCAGCGTTCGCCTGGAGGGGTACGAGCAGTACTTC. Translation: CSVRLEGYEQYF.

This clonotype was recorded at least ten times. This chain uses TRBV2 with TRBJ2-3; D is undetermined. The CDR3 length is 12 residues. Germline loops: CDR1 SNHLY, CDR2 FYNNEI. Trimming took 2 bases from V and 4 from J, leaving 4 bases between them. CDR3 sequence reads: CASSENSDTQYF. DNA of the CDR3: TGTGCCAGCAGTGAAAACTCAGATACGCAGTATTTT.

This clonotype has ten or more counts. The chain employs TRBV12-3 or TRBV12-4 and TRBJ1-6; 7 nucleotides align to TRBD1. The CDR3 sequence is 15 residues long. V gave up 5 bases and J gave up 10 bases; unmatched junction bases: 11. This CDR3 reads CASSPRQGKGSPLHF. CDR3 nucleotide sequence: TGTGCCAGCAGTCCAAGACAGGGCAAAGGGTCACCCCTCCACTTT.

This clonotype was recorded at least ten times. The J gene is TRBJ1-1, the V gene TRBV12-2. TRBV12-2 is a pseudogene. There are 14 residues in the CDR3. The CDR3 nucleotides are TGTGCAAGTCGCTTACGAGACATGAACACTGAAGCTTTCTTT. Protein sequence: CASRLRDMNTEAFF.

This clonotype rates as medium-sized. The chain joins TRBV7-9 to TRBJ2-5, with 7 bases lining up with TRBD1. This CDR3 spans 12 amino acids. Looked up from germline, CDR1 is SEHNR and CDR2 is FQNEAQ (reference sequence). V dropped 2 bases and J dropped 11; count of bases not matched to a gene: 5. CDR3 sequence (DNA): TGTGCCAGCAGCTTACCGGGACAGCCGCAGTACTTC. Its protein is CASSLPGQPQYF.

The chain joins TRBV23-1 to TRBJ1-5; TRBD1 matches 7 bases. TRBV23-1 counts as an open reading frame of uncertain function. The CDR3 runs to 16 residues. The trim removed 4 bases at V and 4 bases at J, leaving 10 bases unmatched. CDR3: CASSPNRTGENQPQHF. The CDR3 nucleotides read TGCGCCAGCAGTCCAAACAGGACAGGAGAGAATCAGCCCCAGCATTTT.

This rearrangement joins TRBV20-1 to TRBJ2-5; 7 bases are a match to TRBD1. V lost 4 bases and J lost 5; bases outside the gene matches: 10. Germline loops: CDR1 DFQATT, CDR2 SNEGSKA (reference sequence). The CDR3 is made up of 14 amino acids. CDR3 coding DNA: TGCAGTGCTATCAACAGGGGAAAGGGGGAGACCCAGTACTTC. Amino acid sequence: CSAINRGKGETQYF.

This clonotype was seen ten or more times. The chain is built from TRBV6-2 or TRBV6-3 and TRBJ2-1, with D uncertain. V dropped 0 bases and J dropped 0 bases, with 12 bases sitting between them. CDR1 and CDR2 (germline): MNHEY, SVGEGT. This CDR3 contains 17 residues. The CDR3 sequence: CASSYSPWPGSYNEQFF. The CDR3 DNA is TGTGCCAGCAGTTACTCCCCTTGGCCCGGCTCCTACAATGAGCAGTTCTTC.

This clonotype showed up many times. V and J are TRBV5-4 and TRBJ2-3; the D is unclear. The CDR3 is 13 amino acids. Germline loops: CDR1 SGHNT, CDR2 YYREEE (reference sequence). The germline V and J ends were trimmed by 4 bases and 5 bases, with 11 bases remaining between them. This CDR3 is CASSPVPRDTQYF. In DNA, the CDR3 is TGTGCCAGCAGCCCGGTCCCGCGAGATACGCAGTATTTT.

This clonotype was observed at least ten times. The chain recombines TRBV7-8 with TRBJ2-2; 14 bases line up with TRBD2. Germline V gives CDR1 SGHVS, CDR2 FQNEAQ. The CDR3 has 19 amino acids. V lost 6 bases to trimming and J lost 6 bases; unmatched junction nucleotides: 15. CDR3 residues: CASRRDPTGLAGEAGELFF. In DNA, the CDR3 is TGTGCCAGCAGACGAGACCCTACGGGACTAGCGGGAGAAGCCGGGGAGCTGTTTTTT.

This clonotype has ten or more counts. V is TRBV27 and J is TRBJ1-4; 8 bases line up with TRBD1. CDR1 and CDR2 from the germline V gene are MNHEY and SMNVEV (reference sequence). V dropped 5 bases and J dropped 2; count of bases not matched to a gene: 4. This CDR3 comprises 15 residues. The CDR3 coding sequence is TGTGCCAGCAGTCCGAACAGGGGGACTAATGAAAAACTGTTTTTT. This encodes CASSPNRGTNEKLFF.

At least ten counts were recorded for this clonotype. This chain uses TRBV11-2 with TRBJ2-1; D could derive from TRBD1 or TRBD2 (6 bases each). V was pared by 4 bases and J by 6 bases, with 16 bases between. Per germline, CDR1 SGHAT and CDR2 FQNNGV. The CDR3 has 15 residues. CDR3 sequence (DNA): TGTGCCAGCAGCTCACCCCGGGGGCTTGTCAATGAGCAGTTCTTC. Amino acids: CASSSPRGLVNEQFF. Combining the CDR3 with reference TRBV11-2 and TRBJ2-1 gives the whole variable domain EAGVAQSPRYKIIEKRQSVAFWCNPISGHATLYWYQQILGQGPKLLIQFQNNGVVDDSQLPKDRFSAERLKGVDSTLKIQPAKLEDSAVYLCASSSPRGLVNEQFFGPGTRLTVL.

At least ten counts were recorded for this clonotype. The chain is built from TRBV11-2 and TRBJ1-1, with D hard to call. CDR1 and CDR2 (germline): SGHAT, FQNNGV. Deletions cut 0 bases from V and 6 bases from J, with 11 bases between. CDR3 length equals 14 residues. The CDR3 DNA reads TGTGCCAGCAGCTTAGATCGGTATGGTTCTGAAGCTTTCTTT. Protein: CASSLDRYGSEAFF.

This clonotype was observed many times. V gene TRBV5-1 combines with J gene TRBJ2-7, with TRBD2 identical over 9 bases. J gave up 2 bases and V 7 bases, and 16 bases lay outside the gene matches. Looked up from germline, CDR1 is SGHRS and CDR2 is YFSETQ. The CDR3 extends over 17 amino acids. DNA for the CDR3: TGCGCCAGCCGGGCTAGCGGGATTACTCCGGGCCCCTACGAGCAGTACTTC. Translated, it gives CASRASGITPGPYEQYF.

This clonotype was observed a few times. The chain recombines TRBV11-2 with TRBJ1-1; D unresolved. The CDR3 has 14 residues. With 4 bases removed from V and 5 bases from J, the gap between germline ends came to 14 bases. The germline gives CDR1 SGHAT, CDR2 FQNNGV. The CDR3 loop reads CASSYRTEETEAFF. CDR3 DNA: TGTGCCAGCAGCTACCGGACGGAGGAGACTGAAGCTTTCTTT. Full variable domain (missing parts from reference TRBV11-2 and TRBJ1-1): EAGVAQSPRYKIIEKRQSVAFWCNPISGHATLYWYQQILGQGPKLLIQFQNNGVVDDSQLPKDRFSAERLKGVDSTLKIQPAKLEDSAVYLCASSYRTEETEAFFGQGTRLTVV.

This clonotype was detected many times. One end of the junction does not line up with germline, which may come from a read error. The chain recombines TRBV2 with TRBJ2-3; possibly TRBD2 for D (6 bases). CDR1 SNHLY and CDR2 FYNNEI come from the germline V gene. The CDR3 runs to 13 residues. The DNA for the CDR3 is TGTGCCAGCAGAGTGGGACTCACAAATACGCAGTATTTT. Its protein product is CASRVGLTNTQYF.

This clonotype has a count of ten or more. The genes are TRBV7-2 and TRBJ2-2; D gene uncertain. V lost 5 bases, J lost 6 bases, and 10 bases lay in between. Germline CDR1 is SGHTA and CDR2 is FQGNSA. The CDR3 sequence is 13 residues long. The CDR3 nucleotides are TGTGCCAGCAGCGCCCGGTTCTCCGGGGAGCTGTTTTTT. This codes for CASSARFSGELFF.

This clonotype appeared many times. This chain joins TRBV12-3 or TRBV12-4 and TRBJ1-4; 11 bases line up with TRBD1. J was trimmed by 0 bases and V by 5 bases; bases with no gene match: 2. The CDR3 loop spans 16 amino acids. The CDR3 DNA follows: TGTGCCAGCAGTCCGGGACAGGGGGCAACTAATGAAAAACTGTTTTTT. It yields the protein CASSPGQGATNEKLFF.

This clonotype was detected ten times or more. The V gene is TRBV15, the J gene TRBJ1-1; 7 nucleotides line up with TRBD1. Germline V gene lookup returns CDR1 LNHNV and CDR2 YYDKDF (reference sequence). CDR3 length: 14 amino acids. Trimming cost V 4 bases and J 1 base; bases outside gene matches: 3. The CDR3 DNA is TGTGCCACCAGCACAGACAGGGCGAACACTGAAGCTTTCTTT. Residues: CATSTDRANTEAFF.

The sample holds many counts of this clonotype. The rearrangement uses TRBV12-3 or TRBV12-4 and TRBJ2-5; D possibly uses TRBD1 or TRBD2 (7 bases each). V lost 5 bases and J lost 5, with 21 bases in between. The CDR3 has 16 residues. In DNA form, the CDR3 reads TGTGCCAGCAGTACCCGGGTGGGAGGGGGCACGGAGACCCAGTACTTC. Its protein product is CASSTRVGGGTETQYF.